Below are 20 T cell receptor beta chains sequenced from a single sample in a study of blood T cells in healthy people across ages. It was with a sample-barcoded 5' primer and a J-beta primer mix that a second PCR of about 7 to 12 cycles was run. TCRdb itself ran the 5' RACE reads through MiXCR, one entry per CDR3 protein. Among hundreds of thousands of distinct CDR3 sequences listed, roughly 50% were seen once. The sample comprised blood. Receptors were obtained from a middle-aged man in good health.

The gene calls are TRBV15 and TRBJ1-1, with 7 positions matching TRBD1. Per the germline V gene, CDR1 is LNHNV and CDR2 is YYDKDF (reference sequence). The CDR3 extends over 16 amino acids. The trim removed 1 base at V and 6 bases at J, leaving 11 bases unmatched. The CDR3 DNA reads as TGTGCCACCAGCAGAGCGACAGGGCGTAGGTCACCTGAAGCTTTCTTT. Its protein product is CATSRATGRRSPEAFF.

J is TRBJ1-5 and V is TRBV12-3 or TRBV12-4; TRBD1 aligns across 9 bases. This CDR3 spans 18 amino acids. J was trimmed by 5 bases and V by 6 bases; bases with no gene match: 17. The CDR3 here is CASRLRALGTGNHQPQHF. In DNA, the CDR3 is TGTGCCAGCAGGTTACGGGCACTTGGGACAGGGAATCATCAGCCCCAGCATTTT.

The chain couples TRBV19 to TRBJ1-6; unclear D gene. CDR3 length equals 15 residues. Germline V gene sequence: CDR1 LNHDA, CDR2 SQIVND (reference sequence). V dropped 2 bases and J dropped 10 bases, with 15 bases sitting between them. As DNA, the CDR3 is TGTGCCAGTAGTATAACGAACCGAGGGAGCTCACCCCTCCACTTT. This gives the protein CASSITNRGSSPLHF.

V and J are TRBV10-3 and TRBJ2-1; D possibly corresponds to TRBD2 (5 bases). The CDR3 is 14 amino acids. V was shortened by 10 bases and J by 0 bases, with 13 bases between the two germline ends. The germline gives CDR1 ENHRY, CDR2 SYGVKD. CDR3 in amino acids: CATGGRSSYNEQFF. CDR3 sequence (DNA): TGTGCCACCGGAGGACGGAGCTCCTACAATGAGCAGTTCTTC.

The V gene is TRBV7-9, the J gene TRBJ2-7, with 8 bases identical to TRBD1. CDR1 SEHNR and CDR2 FQNEAQ come from the germline V gene (reference sequence). Germline trimming cut 6 bases from V and 2 bases from J; bases unmatched to any gene: 9. This CDR3 is built from 15 residues. CDR3 nucleotides: TGTGCCAGCAGTTCCGACAGGGGAAATCCCTACGAGCAGTACTTC. Translated: CASSSDRGNPYEQYF.

The table lists this clonotype with a few counts. The CDR3 loop reads CSALTRASYNEQFF. The CDR3, as DNA: TGCAGTGCCTTGACAAGGGCCTCCTACAATGAGCAGTTCTTC. The chain combines TRBV20-1 with TRBJ2-1; D unresolved. Germline loops: CDR1 DFQATT, CDR2 SNEGSKA (reference sequence). This CDR3 comprises 14 residues. Deletions cut 6 bases from V and 0 bases from J, with 12 bases between.

This chain joins TRBV7-2 and TRBJ1-6; TRBD1 is a possible D gene (5 bases). V was shortened by 0 bases and J by 0 bases, with 15 bases between the two germline ends. CDR1 SGHTA and CDR2 FQGNSA come from the germline V gene. The CDR3 totals 19 residues. CDR3 DNA sequence: TGTGCCAGCAGCTTAGCAATCGGCGGGGGTAGCTCCTATAATTCACCCCTCCACTTT. It specifies CASSLAIGGGSSYNSPLHF.

This chain uses TRBV12-3 or TRBV12-4 with TRBJ1-6; the D gene is possibly TRBD1 (5 bases). The CDR3 totals 14 residues. Deletions cut 5 bases from V and 2 bases from J, with 7 bases between. CDR3 region: CASSPGPYNSPLHF. The CDR3 coding sequence is TGTGCCAGCAGTCCGGGGCCCTATAATTCACCCCTCCACTTT.

This clonotype was detected only a few times. The chain employs TRBV28 and TRBJ2-7, with D perhaps being TRBD1 or TRBD2 (6 bases each). V gave up 8 bases and J gave up 3 bases, with 17 bases separating them. Looked up from germline, CDR1 is MDHEN and CDR2 is SYDVKM. CDR3 length equals 14 residues. The DNA of the CDR3 is TGTGCCAGCGCACCGGAGGGGGAGAGCTACGAGCAGTACTTC. Its protein product is CASAPEGESYEQYF.

There are a few counts of this clonotype. V usage is TRBV29-1 and J usage is TRBJ2-5; TRBD2 might be the D (5 bases). Germline-derived CDR1 and CDR2 are SQVTM and ANQGSEA. Deletions cut 8 bases from V and 5 bases from J, with 18 bases between. The CDR3 has 13 amino acids. The CDR3 DNA reads as TGCAGCCTTTTCAGAGGGAGTCCTGAGACCCAGTACTTC. Amino acid sequence: CSLFRGSPETQYF. Together with reference TRBV29-1 and TRBJ2-5, the CDR3 gives the full variable domain: SAVISQKPSRDICQRGTSLTIQCQVDSQVTMMFWYRQQPGQSLTLIATANQGSEATYESGFVIDKFPISRPNLTFSTLTVSNMSPEDSSIYLCSLFRGSPETQYFGPGTRLLVL.

This clonotype was seen a handful of times. V usage is TRBV7-2 and J usage is TRBJ2-5; D gene ambiguous. The CDR3 is 14 amino acids. V lost 2 bases and J lost 0, with 7 bases in between. Germline V gene sequence: CDR1 SGHTA, CDR2 FQGNSA. This CDR3 is CASSLSYNQETQYF. CDR3 DNA sequence: TGTGCCAGCAGCTTATCATACAACCAAGAGACCCAGTACTTC.

This clonotype appeared a few times. The V gene is TRBV20-1, the J gene TRBJ1-2, with TRBD1 matching over 7 bases. V dropped 1 base and J dropped 6; count of bases not matched to a gene: 2. The CDR3 has 12 amino acids. From germline, CDR1 is DFQATT and CDR2 SNEGSKA (reference sequence). This CDR3 is CSARVQGHGYTF. Here the CDR3 DNA reads TGCAGTGCTAGAGTACAGGGGCATGGCTACACCTTC.

The chain has TRBV7-9 and TRBJ1-1; TRBD1 agrees at 12 bases. Germline values: CDR1 SEHNR, CDR2 FQNEAQ (reference sequence). This CDR3 has 18 residues. The trim removed 5 bases at V and 0 bases at J, leaving 10 bases unmatched. The CDR3 is CASSTNTGTGGVNTEAFF. The CDR3 DNA sequence: TGTGCCAGCAGCACAAACACCGGGACAGGGGGCGTGAACACTGAAGCTTTCTTT.

The chain carries TRBV11-2 and TRBJ2-3, with 11 bases lining up with TRBD2. Germline CDR1 SGHAT, CDR2 FQNNGV. The CDR3 loop spans 18 amino acids. The V gene end was trimmed by 3 bases and the J gene end by 9 bases; junction bases not matched to a gene: 17. The CDR3 reads CASSFGRRIAGGPGTQYF. The CDR3 DNA reads as TGTGCCAGCAGCTTTGGCAGGCGTATAGCGGGGGGGCCTGGGACGCAGTATTTT.

There are a few counts of this clonotype. The V call is TRBV7-9, the J call TRBJ2-6, with a possible D match to TRBD1 (6 bases). Germline V gene lookup returns CDR1 SEHNR and CDR2 FQNEAQ (reference sequence). The CDR3 extends over 18 amino acids. V was shortened by 2 bases and J by 4 bases, with 18 bases between the two germline ends. For the CDR3, the DNA is TGTGCCAGCAGCTTAAGGGGGATTACAGGGCTCGGGGCCAACGTCCTGACTTTC. Its translation is CASSLRGITGLGANVLTF.

This rearrangement joins TRBV12-3 or TRBV12-4 to TRBJ2-3; no firm D call. The CDR3 contains 14 residues. Deletions cut 6 bases from V and 3 bases from J, with 13 bases between. CDR3 nucleotide sequence: TGTGCCAGCAGGGATGAAACCGGGACAGATACGCAGTATTTT. Translated: CASRDETGTDTQYF.

There are a few counts of this clonotype. The chain uses TRBV9 and TRBJ2-4; 8 positions match TRBD2. The CDR3 contains 14 residues. V trimming: 4 bases; J trimming: 8 bases; junction bases outside the gene matches: 8. Germline CDR1 is SGDLS and CDR2 is YYNGEE. In DNA form, the CDR3 reads TGTGCCAGCAGCCCAAGGACTAGCTCGGACATTCAGTACTTC. Amino acids: CASSPRTSSDIQYF.

The chain has TRBV9 and TRBJ2-1; 7 bases are shared with TRBD2. The last part of the DNA fits TRBJ2-7 better; the J call may be wrong. The CDR3 has 20 residues. Germline V gene data show CDR1 as SGDLS and CDR2 as YYNGEE. DNA of the CDR3: TGTGCCAGCAGCGTAGGACCCGGGACTACCACTCGGAGCTCCTACAATGAGCAGTACTTC. This encodes CASSVGPGTTTRSSYNEQYF.

The rearrangement links TRBV7-2 to TRBJ1-2; D remains unclear. V was shortened by 2 bases and J by 8 bases, with 12 bases between the two germline ends. Per germline, CDR1 SGHTA and CDR2 FQGNSA. This CDR3 has 13 residues. The CDR3 bases are TGTGCCAGCAGCTTAAATAGGGATCAAGGCTACACCTTC. This gives the protein CASSLNRDQGYTF.

This clonotype was seen a handful of times. The CDR3 protein is CSVVRDRPSDTQYF. As DNA, the CDR3 is TGCAGCGTCGTCCGGGACAGGCCCTCAGATACGCAGTATTTT. The chain couples TRBV29-1 to TRBJ2-3, with 8 positions matching TRBD1. Germline CDR1 SQVTM, CDR2 ANQGSEA. V shed 6 bases and J 4 bases; nucleotides not matched to a gene: 9. The CDR3 sequence is 14 residues long.